Below are 17 T cell receptor beta chains sequenced from a single sample in a study of shared clonotypes between healthy human individuals. TCRdb keeps only in-frame clones here, not all; method: immunoSEQ multiplex PCR. Found here are about 820,000 clones, 80% to 95% of them singletons; the top ten hold about 24%. In the naive CD8 group, cells lacked CD45RO and were positively selected for CCR7, so terminally differentiated effector memory CD45RA+ cells were left out. The sequencing sample was made of naive CD8+ T cells sorted from blood. The receptors stem from a man younger than 45 in good health.

The chain has TRBV19 and TRBJ1-4, with a tentative D call TRBD1 (6 bases). The germline gives CDR1 LNHDA, CDR2 SQIVND (reference sequence). The V end lost 3 bases, the J end lost 4 bases, and 18 bases lay between the germline ends. The CDR3 covers 17 residues. CDR3 sequence: CASSIGYEGRGNEKLFF. The CDR3 nucleotides are TGTGCCAGTAGTATTGGTTACGAGGGCAGGGGTAATGAAAAACTGTTTTTT.

The gene calls are TRBV7-2 and TRBJ2-2; a possible D gene is TRBD2 (6 bases). Trimming cost V 3 bases and J 6 bases, with 11 bases left between them. CDR1 SGHTA and CDR2 FQGNSA come from the germline V gene. CDR3 size: 14 residues. This CDR3 reads CASSLKLAAGELFF. The CDR3 nucleotides read TGTGCCAGCAGCTTGAAACTAGCCGCCGGGGAGCTGTTTTTT.

J is TRBJ2-2 and V is TRBV7-6; TRBD2 agrees at 7 bases. Trimming removed 10 bases from V and 2 bases from J; junction bases left unmatched: 7. The CDR3 runs to 14 residues. Germline assignment: CDR1 SGHVS and CDR2 FNYEAQ. The chain's CDR3 is CAIRGLVNTGELFF. The CDR3, as DNA: TGTGCCATCCGCGGACTAGTTAACACCGGGGAGCTGTTTTTT.

The V call is TRBV6-5, the J call TRBJ2-7; D may be TRBD2 (6 bases). In germline, CDR1 is MNHEY, CDR2 SVGAGI. Trimming removed 0 bases from V and 0 bases from J, with 9 bases in between. The CDR3 is 15 residues long. Written as DNA, the CDR3 is TGTGCCAGCAGTTACTCTGCGGGATTCTCCTACGAGCAGTACTTC. It codes for CASSYSAGFSYEQYF.

This clone has a single count. The chain recombines TRBV27 with TRBJ2-1; no definite D call. Germline lookup yields CDR1 MNHEY and CDR2 SMNVEV (reference sequence). V lost 10 bases to trimming and J lost 4 bases, with 14 bases between them. The CDR3 runs 13 residues. The CDR3 DNA reads TGTGCCACTTCGGCAGATGGGTACAATGAGCAGTTCTTC. Translated, it gives CATSADGYNEQFF.

The V and J genes are TRBV14 and TRBJ2-7, with D possibly TRBD2 on 5 matching bases. Germline CDR1 is SGHDN and CDR2 is FVKESK. There are 14 residues in the CDR3. V dropped 1 base and J dropped 3 bases, with 10 bases sitting between them. DNA of the CDR3: TGTGCCAGCAGCCAAGGCGGACTCCTCTACGAGCAGTACTTC. Protein sequence: CASSQGGLLYEQYF.

CDR3 protein: CASSLLAGAGELFF. The CDR3 DNA follows: TGTGCCAGCAGCTTACTTGCGGGGGCCGGGGAGCTGTTTTTT. The genes are TRBV13 and TRBJ2-2; TRBD2 matches 7 bases. This CDR3 comprises 14 residues. Losses at the gene ends were 2 bases for V and 6 bases for J; bases not matched to a gene: 3. Germline lookup yields CDR1 PRHDT and CDR2 FYEKMQ (reference sequence).

This rearrangement joins TRBV6-5 to TRBJ2-3; possibly TRBD1 for D (5 bases). This CDR3 is built from 15 residues. Germline CDR1 MNHEY, CDR2 SVGAGI. Trimming stripped 6 bases from V and 2 bases from J, with 15 bases between. The CDR3 protein is CASSLQGLFTDTQYF. In nucleotides, the CDR3 is TGTGCCAGCAGCCTTCAGGGCCTGTTCACAGATACGCAGTATTTT.

The chain carries TRBV7-9 and TRBJ1-2; D may be TRBD1 (6 bases). CDR1 is SEHNR and CDR2 is FQNEAQ in the germline V gene (reference sequence). The germline V and J ends were trimmed by 4 bases and 5 bases, with 14 bases remaining between them. The CDR3 is 14 residues long. CDR3 in amino acids: CASSYTGTRYGYTF. The CDR3 DNA reads as TGTGCCAGCAGCTATACAGGGACGCGATATGGCTACACCTTC.

The chain recombines TRBV27 with TRBJ2-1; TRBD2 matches at 9 bases. Trimming removed 4 bases from V and 0 bases from J; junction bases left unmatched: 7. Germline CDR1 and CDR2: MNHEY and SMNVEV (reference sequence). The CDR3 extends over 17 amino acids. The CDR3, as DNA: TGTGCCAGCAGTTCTGCGGGAGGGGATAGCTCCTACAATGAGCAGTTCTTC. Its protein product is CASSSAGGDSSYNEQFF.

V gene TRBV19 combines with J gene TRBJ2-2; D might be TRBD2 (6 bases). The germline CDR1 and CDR2 sequences are LNHDA and SQIVND (reference sequence). The CDR3 loop spans 12 amino acids. This CDR3 is CAAGANTGELFF. The CDR3 coding sequence is TGTGCAGCGGGCGCGAACACCGGGGAGCTGTTTTTT. The variable domain in full, with the rest retrieved from reference TRBV19 and TRBJ2-2, is DGGITQSPKYLFRKEGQNVTLSCEQNLNHDAMYWYRQDPGQGLRLIYYSQIVNDFQKGDIAEGYSVSREKKESFPLTVTSAQKNPTAFYLCAAGANTGELFFGEGSRLTVL.

This chain's CDR3 is CASSSDTDTQYF. The DNA for the CDR3 is TGTGCCAGCAGCTCGGACACAGATACGCAGTATTTT. The chain is built from TRBV11-3 and TRBJ2-3; D is unresolved. Germline loops: CDR1 SGHNT, CDR2 YENEEA. The CDR3 runs to 12 residues. The V gene lost 4 bases and the J gene lost 2 bases, with 4 bases spanning the gap.

V is TRBV7-4 and J is TRBJ2-7, with a possible D match to TRBD2 (5 bases). CDR3 length: 17 residues. V lost 1 base and J 2 bases, leaving 18 bases between the germline ends. Germline V gene lookup returns CDR1 SGHVT and CDR2 SQSDAQ. CDR3 nucleotide sequence: TGTGCCAGCAGCTTAGAAGACGCGGGTAGCCTCGCCTACGAGCAGTACTTC. This sequence encodes CASSLEDAGSLAYEQYF.

The chain links TRBV27 to TRBJ1-1; D is unclear. Trimming pared 3 bases from V and 0 bases from J, leaving 5 bases between. The germline gives CDR1 MNHEY, CDR2 SMNVEV (reference sequence). The CDR3 runs to 13 residues. CDR3 nucleotide sequence: TGTGCCAGCAGTTTTAGTATGAACACTGAAGCTTTCTTT. Amino acid sequence: CASSFSMNTEAFF.

The V call is TRBV19, the J call TRBJ1-2, with a possible D match to TRBD1 (5 bases). The V and J ends lost 6 bases and 1 base respectively, with 18 bases between them. CDR1 is LNHDA and CDR2 is SQIVND in the germline V gene (reference sequence). The length of the CDR3 is 16 residues. CDR3 nucleotides: TGTGCCAGTAGGACCCAAGACAGCAACTATAACTATGGCTACACCTTC. Encoded protein: CASRTQDSNYNYGYTF.

The chain is built from TRBV25-1 and TRBJ1-6; no clear D. The germline gives CDR1 MGHDK, CDR2 SYGVNS. The V and J ends lost 5 bases and 4 bases respectively, with 18 bases between them. The CDR3 extends over 17 amino acids. CDR3 protein: CASSSNPGPTYNSPLHF. For the CDR3, the DNA is TGTGCCAGCAGTTCGAATCCCGGTCCCACTTATAATTCACCCCTCCACTTT.

The chain uses TRBV14 and TRBJ2-2, with TRBD1 matching 8 bases. The CDR3 runs to 17 residues. Trimming cost V 4 bases and J 0 bases; bases outside gene matches: 7. Germline loops: CDR1 SGHDN, CDR2 FVKESK. The CDR3 loop is CASSRIWDRTNTGELFF. The CDR3 nucleotides are TGTGCCAGCAGCCGAATATGGGACAGGACGAACACCGGGGAGCTGTTTTTT.